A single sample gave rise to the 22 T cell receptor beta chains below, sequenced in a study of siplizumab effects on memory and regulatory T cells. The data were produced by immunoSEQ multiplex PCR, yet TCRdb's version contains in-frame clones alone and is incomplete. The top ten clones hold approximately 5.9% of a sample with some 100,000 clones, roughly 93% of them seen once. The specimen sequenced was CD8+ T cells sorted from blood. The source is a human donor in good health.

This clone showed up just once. CDR3 nucleotide sequence: TGCGCCAGCAGCTGGACAGAGAGCACTGAAGCTTTCTTT. It yields the protein CASSWTESTEAFF. The chain combines TRBV5-1 with TRBJ1-1; D may be TRBD1 (6 bases). V shed 3 bases and J shed 4 bases, with 10 bases lying between them. Germline values: CDR1 SGHRS, CDR2 YFSETQ. The CDR3 is 13 residues long. Combining the CDR3 with reference TRBV5-1 and TRBJ1-1 gives the whole variable domain KAGVTQTPRYLIKTRGQQVTLSCSPISGHRSVSWYQQTPGQGLQFLFEYFSETQRNKGNFPGRFSGRQFSNSRSEMNVSTLELGDSALYLCASSWTESTEAFFGQGTRLTVV.

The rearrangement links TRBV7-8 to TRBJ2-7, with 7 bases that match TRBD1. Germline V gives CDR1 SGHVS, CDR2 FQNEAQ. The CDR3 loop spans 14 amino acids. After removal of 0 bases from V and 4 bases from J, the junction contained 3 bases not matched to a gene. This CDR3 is CASSLAGGWYEQYF. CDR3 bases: TGTGCCAGCAGCTTAGCAGGGGGCTGGTACGAGCAGTACTTC.

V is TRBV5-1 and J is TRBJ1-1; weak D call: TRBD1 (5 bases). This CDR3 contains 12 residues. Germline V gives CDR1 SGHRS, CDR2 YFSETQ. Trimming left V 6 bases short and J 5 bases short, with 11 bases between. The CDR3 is CASMGRDTEAFF. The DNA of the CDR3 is TGCGCCAGCATGGGCAGGGATACTGAAGCTTTCTTT.

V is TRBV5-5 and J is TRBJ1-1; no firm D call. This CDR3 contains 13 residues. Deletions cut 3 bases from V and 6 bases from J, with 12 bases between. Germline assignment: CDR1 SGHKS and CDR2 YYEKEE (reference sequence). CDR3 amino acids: CASSSLAAPEAFF. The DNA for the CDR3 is TGTGCCAGCAGCTCGCTTGCAGCGCCTGAAGCTTTCTTT.

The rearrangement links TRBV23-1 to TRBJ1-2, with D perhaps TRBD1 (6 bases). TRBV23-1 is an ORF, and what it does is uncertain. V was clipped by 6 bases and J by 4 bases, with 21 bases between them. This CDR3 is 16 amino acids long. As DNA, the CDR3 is TGCGCCAGCAGGCCGGGACAACCTCATGTGAGCTATGGCTACACCTTC. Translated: CASRPGQPHVSYGYTF.

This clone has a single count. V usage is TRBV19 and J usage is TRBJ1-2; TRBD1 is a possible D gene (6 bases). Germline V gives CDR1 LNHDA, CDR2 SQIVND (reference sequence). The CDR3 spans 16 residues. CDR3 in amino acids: CASGAHLDRSNYGYTF. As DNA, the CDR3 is TGTGCTTCGGGGGCTCATTTGGACAGATCCAACTATGGCTACACCTTC.

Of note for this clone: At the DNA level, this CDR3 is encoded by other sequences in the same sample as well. The CDR3 region has the DNA TGCGCCAGCAGCCAAGAGATCCCCTACGAGCAGTACTTC. Its translation is CASSQEIPYEQYF. This sequence joins TRBV4-1 and TRBJ2-7; no firm D call. Germline CDR1 reads MGHRA; CDR2 reads YSYEKL. CDR3 length: 13 residues. Trimming cost V 0 bases and J 2 bases, with 5 bases left between them.

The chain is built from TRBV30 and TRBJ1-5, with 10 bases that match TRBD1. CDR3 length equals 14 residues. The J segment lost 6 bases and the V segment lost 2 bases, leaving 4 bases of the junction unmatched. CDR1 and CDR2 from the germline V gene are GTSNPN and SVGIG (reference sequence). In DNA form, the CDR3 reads TGTGCCTGGAGTCCGGGACAGGGGCCTCAGCCCCAGCATTTT. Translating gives CAWSPGQGPQPQHF.

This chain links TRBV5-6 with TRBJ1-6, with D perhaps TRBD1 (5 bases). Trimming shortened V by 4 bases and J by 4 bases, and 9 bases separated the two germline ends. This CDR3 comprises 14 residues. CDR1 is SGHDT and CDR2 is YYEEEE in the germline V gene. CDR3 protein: CASSLQGYNSPLHF. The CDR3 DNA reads TGTGCCAGCAGCCTCCAGGGATATAATTCACCCCTCCACTTT.

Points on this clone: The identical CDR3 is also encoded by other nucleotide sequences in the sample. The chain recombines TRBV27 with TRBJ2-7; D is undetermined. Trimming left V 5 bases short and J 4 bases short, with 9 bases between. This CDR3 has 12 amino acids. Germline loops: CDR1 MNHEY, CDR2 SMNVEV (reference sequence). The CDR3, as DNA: TGTGCCAGCAGTCCAACTGGGTACGAGCAGTACTTC. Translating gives CASSPTGYEQYF.

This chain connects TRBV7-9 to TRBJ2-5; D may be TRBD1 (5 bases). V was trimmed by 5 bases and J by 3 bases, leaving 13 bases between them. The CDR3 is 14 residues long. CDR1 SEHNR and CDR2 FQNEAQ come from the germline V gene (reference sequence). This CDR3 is CASSQIDREETQYF. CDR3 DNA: TGTGCCAGCAGCCAGATTGACAGAGAAGAGACCCAGTACTTC.

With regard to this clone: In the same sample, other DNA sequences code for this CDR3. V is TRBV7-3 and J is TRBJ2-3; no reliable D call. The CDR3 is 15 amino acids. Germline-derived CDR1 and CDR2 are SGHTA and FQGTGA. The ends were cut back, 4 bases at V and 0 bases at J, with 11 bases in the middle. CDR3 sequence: CASSSSGGSTDTQYF. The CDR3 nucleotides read TGTGCCAGCAGCTCCAGTGGTGGAAGCACAGATACGCAGTATTTT.

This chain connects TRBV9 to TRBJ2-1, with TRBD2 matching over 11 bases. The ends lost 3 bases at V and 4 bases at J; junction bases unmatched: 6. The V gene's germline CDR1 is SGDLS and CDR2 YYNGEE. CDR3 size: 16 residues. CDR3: CASSALAGGAYNEQFF. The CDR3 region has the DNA TGTGCCAGCAGCGCTCTAGCGGGGGGCGCTTACAATGAGCAGTTCTTC. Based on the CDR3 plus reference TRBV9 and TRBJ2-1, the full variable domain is DSGVTQTPKHLITATGQRVTLRCSPRSGDLSVYWYQQSLDQGLQFLIQYYNGEERAKGNILERFSAQQFPDLHSELNLSSLELGDSALYFCASSALAGGAYNEQFFGPGTRLTVL.

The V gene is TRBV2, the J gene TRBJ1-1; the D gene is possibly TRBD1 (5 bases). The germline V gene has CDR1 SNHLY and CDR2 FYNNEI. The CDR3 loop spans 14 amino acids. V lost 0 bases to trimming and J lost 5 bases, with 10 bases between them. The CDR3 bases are TGTGCCAGCAGTGAAGCGCAGGGAAGGACTGAAGCTTTCTTT. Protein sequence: CASSEAQGRTEAFF.

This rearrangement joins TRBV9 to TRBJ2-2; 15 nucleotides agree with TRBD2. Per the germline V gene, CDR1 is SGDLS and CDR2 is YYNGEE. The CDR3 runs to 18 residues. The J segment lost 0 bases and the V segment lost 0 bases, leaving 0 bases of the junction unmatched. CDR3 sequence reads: CASSVGTSGRANTGELFF. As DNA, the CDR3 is TGTGCCAGCAGCGTAGGGACTAGCGGGAGGGCGAACACCGGGGAGCTGTTTTTT. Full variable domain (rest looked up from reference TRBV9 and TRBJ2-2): DSGVTQTPKHLITATGQRVTLRCSPRSGDLSVYWYQQSLDQGLQFLIQYYNGEERAKGNILERFSAQQFPDLHSELNLSSLELGDSALYFCASSVGTSGRANTGELFFGEGSRLTVL.

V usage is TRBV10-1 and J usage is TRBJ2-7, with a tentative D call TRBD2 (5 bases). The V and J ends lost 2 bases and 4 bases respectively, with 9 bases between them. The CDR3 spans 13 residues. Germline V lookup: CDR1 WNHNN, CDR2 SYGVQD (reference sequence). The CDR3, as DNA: TGCGCCAGCAGTGAGGAGGGAACATACGAGCAGTACTTC. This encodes CASSEEGTYEQYF.

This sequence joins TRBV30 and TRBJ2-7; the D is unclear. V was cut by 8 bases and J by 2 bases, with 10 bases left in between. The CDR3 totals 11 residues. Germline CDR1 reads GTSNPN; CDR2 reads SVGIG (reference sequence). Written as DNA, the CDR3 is TGTGCCCTATTAGAGGCCTACGAGCAGTACTTC. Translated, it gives CALLEAYEQYF. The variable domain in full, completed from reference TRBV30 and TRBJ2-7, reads SQTIHQWPATLVQPVGSPLSLECTVEGTSNPNLYWYRQAAGRGLQLLFYSVGIGQISSEVPQNLSASRPQDRQFILSSKKLLLSDSGFYLCALLEAYEQYFGPGTRLTVT.

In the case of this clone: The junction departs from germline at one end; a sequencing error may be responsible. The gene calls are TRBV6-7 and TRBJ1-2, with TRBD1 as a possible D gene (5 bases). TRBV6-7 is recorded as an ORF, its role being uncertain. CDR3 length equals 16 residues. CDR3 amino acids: CASSPPGRMKYYGYTF. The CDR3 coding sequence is TGTGCCAGCAGCCCCCCGGGGCGGATGAAATACTATGGTTACACCTTC.

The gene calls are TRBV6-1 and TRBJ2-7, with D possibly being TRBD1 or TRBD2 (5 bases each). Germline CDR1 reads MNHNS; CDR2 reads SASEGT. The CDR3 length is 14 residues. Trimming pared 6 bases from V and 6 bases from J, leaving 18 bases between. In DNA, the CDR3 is TGTGCCAGCAGGGGGGTTGGGGGAGTGAGCGAGCAGTACTTC. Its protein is CASRGVGGVSEQYF.

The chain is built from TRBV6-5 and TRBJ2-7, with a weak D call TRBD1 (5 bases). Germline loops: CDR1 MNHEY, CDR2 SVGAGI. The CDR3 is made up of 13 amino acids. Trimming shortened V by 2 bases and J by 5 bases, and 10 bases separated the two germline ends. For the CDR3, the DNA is TGTGCCAGCAGTTACACAGGCACCCACGAGCAGTACTTC. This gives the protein CASSYTGTHEQYF.

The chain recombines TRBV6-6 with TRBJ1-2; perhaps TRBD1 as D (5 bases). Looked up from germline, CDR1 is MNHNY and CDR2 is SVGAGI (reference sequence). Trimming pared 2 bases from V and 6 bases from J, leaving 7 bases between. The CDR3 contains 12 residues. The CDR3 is CASSYPTDGYTF. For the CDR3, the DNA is TGTGCCAGCAGTTACCCGACAGATGGCTACACCTTC.

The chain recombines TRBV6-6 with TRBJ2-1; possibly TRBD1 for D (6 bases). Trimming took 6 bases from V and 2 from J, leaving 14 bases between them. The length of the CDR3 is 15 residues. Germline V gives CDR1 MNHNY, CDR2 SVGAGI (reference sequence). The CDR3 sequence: CASSQSRTAYNEQFF. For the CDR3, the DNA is TGTGCCAGCAGCCAATCCAGGACAGCCTACAATGAGCAGTTCTTC.